This T cell receptor (beta chain) was profiled in a study of radiotherapy plus CTLA-4 blockade in lung cancer. Study-wide background: 15% to 20% of patients responded objectively, and approximately 31% achieved disease control. Study-wide points: Dynamics of early blood T cell clones, together with interferon-beta, were reportedly the best predictors of response.

Treatment of patients with chemo-refractory metastatic non-small-cell lung cancer consisted of focal radiation plus CTLA-4 blockade with ipilimumab. For this clone: Its antigen is unidentified.

V shed 1 base and J shed 6 bases, with 12 bases lying between them. Germline loops: CDR1 MNHNY, CDR2 SVGAGI (reference sequence). CDR3 length: 14 amino acids. The table came from immunoSEQ multiplex PCR; TCRdb's copy has only in-frame clones and leaves some out. The sample carries approximately 76,000 clones, about 78% recorded once. The sequence derives from a human donor with non-small cell lung cancer who had a partial response to radiotherapy plus ipilimumab. Some clones in this sample may be carry-over from other donors' samples. Material: peripheral blood, obtained from a patient treated with radiotherapy plus ipilimumab. The gene calls are TRBV6-6 and TRBJ1-2, with D uncertain. The CDR3 is CASSYFGGEDGYTF. The CDR3 bases are TGTGCCAGCAGTTACTTCGGCGGGGAGGATGGCTACACCTTC.